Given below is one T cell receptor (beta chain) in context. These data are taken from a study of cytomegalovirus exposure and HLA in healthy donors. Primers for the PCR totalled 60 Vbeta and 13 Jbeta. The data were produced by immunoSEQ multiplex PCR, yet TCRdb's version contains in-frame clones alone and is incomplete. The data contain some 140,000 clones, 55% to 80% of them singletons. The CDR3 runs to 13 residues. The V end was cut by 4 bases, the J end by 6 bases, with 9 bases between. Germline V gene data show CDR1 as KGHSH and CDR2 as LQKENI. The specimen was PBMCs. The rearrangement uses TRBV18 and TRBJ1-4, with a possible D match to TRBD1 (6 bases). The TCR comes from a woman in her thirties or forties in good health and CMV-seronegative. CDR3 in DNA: TGTGCCAGCTCACTAGGGGGAGATGAAAAACTGTTTTTT. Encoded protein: CASSLGGDEKLFF.